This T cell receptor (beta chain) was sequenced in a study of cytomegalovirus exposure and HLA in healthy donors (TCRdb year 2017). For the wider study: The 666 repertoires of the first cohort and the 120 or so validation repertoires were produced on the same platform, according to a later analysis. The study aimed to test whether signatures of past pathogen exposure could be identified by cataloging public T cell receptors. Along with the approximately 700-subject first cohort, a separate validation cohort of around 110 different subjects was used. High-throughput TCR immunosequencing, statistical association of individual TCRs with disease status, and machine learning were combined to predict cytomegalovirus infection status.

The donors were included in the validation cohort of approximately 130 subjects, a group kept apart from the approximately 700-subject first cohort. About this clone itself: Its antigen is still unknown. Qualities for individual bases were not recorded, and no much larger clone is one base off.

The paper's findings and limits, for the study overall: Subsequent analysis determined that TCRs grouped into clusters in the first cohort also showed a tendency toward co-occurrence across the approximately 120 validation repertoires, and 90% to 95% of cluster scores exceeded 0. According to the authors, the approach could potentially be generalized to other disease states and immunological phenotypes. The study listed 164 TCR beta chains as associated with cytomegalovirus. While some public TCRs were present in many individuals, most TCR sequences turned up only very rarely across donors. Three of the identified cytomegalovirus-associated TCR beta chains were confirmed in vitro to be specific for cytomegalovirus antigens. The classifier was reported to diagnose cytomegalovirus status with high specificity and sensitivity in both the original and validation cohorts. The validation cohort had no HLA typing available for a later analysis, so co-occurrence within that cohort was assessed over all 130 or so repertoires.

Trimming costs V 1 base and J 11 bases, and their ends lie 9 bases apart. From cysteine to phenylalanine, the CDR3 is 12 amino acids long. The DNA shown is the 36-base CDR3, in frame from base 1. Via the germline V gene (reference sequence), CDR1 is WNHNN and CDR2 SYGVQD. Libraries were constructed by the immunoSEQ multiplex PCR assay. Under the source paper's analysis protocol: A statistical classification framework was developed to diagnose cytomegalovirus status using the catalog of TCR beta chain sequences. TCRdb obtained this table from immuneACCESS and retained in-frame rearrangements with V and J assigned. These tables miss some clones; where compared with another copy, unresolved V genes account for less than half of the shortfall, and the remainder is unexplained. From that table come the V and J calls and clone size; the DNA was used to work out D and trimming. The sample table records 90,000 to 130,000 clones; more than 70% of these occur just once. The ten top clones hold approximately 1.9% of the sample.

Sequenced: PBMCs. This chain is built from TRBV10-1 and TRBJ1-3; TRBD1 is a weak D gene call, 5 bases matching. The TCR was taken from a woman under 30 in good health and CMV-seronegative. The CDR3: CASSELEGPIYF. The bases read TGCGCCAGCAGTGAGTTGGAGGGGCCCATATATTTT.